This T cell receptor beta chain was captured by sequencing in a study of spatial heterogeneity in lung cancer. As for the study in general: Detection consistently yielded more beta chains than alpha chains.

The CDR3 length is 14 residues. V was shortened by 6 bases and J by 4 bases, with 15 bases between the two germline ends. Germline CDR1 SNHLY, CDR2 FYNNEI. Each TCR cDNA molecule carried a unique molecular identifier. TCRdb re-called the 5' RACE reads with MiXCR, one entry per CDR3 protein. The sample contains around 2,800 distinct CDR3 sequences, about 7.9% of which appear only once. This clonotype is classed as medium-sized. This sample's time point: sample taken at primary tumor resection. The donor group consisted of some 70 patients who had untreated, early-stage non-small cell lung cancer. Sequencing was performed on whole RNA extracted from tumor and nontumor lung tissue, or from frozen PBMC, and the material was left unsorted.

Sequenced here: normal lung tissue next to the tumor, sampled at surgery. The source of this sequence is a male donor with early-stage non-small cell lung cancer. The chain links TRBV2 to TRBJ1-2, with D tentatively TRBD1 (6 bases). CDR3 loop: CASRPRQAFYGYTF. The CDR3 coding sequence is TGTGCCAGCAGACCTCGACAGGCCTTCTATGGCTACACCTTC.